The text below deals with one T cell receptor (beta chain). Its antigen is currently unknown. The CDR3 has 15 residues. From germline, CDR1 is LNHNV and CDR2 YYDKDF (reference sequence). After removal of 5 bases from V and 2 bases from J, the junction contained 9 bases not matched to a gene. The sample originates from a study of cytomegalovirus exposure and HLA in healthy donors. Overall study findings and caveats: Cytomegalovirus-associated TCR beta chains were listed, numbering some 180. A later analysis showed TCR association rates differing by HLA locus, peaking at DRB1 and lowest at HLA-C.

PCR was performed using 60 Vbeta and 13 Jbeta primers. Some clones are missing from TCRdb's copy, which holds only in-frame ones; the method was immunoSEQ multiplex PCR. The sample comprises about 130,000 clones, over 70% of which are singletons, and approximately 4% rests with the top ten. The rearrangement links TRBV15 to TRBJ2-7; 7 bases map to TRBD1. Sequenced input: PBMCs. The receptor was derived from a man aged 40-49 years in good health and CMV-seropositive. CDR3 sequence: CATSGPGTVTYEQYF. In DNA, the CDR3 is TGTGCCACCAGCGGCCCCGGGACAGTGACCTACGAGCAGTACTTC.